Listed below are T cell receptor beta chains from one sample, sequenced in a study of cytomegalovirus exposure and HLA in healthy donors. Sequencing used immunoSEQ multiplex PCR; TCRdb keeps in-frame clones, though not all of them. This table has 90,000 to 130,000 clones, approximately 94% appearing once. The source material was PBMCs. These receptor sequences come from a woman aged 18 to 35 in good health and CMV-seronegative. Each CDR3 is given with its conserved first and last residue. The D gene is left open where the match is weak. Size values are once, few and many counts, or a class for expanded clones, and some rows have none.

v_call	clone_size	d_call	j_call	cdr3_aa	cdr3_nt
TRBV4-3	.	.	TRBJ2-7	CASSQEGQGTYEQYF	TGCGCCAGCAGCCAAGAGGGTCAGGGGACCTACGAGCAGTACTTC
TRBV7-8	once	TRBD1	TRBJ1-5	CASSKDRVLNQPQHF	TGTGCCAGCAGCAAGGACAGGGTCCTCAATCAGCCCCAGCATTTT
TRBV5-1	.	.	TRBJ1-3	CASSLRGSDNSGNTIYF	TGCGCCAGCAGCTTGCGTGGTTCGGACAACTCTGGAAACACCATATATTTT
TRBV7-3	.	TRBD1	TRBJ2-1	CASRSGTGPYNEQFF	TGTGCCAGCAGATCAGGGACAGGGCCCTACAATGAGCAGTTCTTC
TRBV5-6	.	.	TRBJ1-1	CASSLWSRPEAFF	TGTGCCAGCAGCTTGTGGAGTCGCCCTGAAGCTTTCTTT
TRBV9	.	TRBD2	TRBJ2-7	CASSVGVSSGGSQISYEQYF	TGTGCCAGCAGCGTAGGAGTCTCTAGCGGGGGGTCACAAATTTCCTACGAGCAGTACTTC
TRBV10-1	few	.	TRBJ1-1	CASSESQTGPNTEAFF	TGCGCCAGCAGTGAGTCACAGACAGGACCAAACACTGAAGCTTTCTTT
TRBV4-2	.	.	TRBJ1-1	CASSQSPRLAFF	TGTGCCAGCAGCCAGAGCCCGAGGTTAGCTTTCTTT
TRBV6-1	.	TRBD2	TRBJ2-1	CASSLAEQFF	TGTGCCAGCTCACTAGCGGAGCAGTTCTTC
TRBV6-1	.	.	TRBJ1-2	CASSDEDLYGYTF	TGTGCCAGCAGTGATGAGGATCTCTATGGCTACACCTTC
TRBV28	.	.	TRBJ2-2	CASSRQRNTGELFF	TGTGCCAGCAGTCGACAGAGAAACACCGGGGAGCTGTTTTTT
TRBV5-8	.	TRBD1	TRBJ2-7	CASSTPGTGVTYEQYF	TGTGCCAGCAGCACACCCGGGACAGGGGTTACCTACGAGCAGTACTTC
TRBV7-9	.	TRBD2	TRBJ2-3	CASSPGLADTDTQYF	TGTGCCAGCAGCCCCGGACTAGCGGACACAGATACGCAGTATTTT
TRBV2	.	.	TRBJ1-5	CASSVENGNQPQHF	TGTGCCAGCAGTGTAGAGAACGGCAATCAGCCCCAGCATTTT
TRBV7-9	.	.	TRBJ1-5	CASSRGGVNQPQHF	TGTGCCAGCAGCCGGGGGGGGGTCAATCAGCCCCAGCATTTT
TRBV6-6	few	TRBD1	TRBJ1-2	CASSYSGQGGYTF	TGTGCCAGCAGTTACTCGGGACAGGGAGGCTACACCTTC
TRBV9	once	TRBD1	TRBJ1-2	CASSDSSGTENYGYTF	TGTGCCAGCAGCGATAGCTCGGGGACAGAAAACTATGGCTACACCTTC
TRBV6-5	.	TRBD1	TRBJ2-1	CASSRQGSVWNEQFF	TGTGCCAGCAGTAGACAGGGGTCGGTTTGGAATGAGCAGTTCTTC
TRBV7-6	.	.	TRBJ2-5	CASSSRGGGETQYF	TGTGCCAGCAGCTCACGAGGGGGTGGAGAGACCCAGTACTTC
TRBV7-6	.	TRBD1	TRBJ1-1	CASTQHRGGNTEAFF	TGTGCCAGCACCCAACACAGGGGTGGGAACACTGAAGCTTTCTTT
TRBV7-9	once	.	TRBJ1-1	CASSSGDRMNTEAFF	TGTGCCAGCAGCTCCGGTGACAGAATGAACACTGAAGCTTTCTTT
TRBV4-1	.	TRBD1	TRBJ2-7	CASSPGGQGTNEQYF	TGCGCCAGCAGCCCGGGGGGACAGGGCACGAACGAGCAGTACTTC
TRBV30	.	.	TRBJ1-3	CAWRPQSAGNTIYF	TGTGCCTGGAGACCCCAATCGGCTGGAAACACCATATATTTT
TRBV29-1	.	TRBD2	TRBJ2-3	CSVDPRGSGGNTDTQYF	TGCAGCGTTGATCCGCGGGGTAGCGGGGGGAACACAGATACGCAGTATTTT
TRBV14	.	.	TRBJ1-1	CASSQGSVRGAFF	TGTGCCAGCAGCCAAGGGTCGGTCAGGGGAGCTTTCTTT
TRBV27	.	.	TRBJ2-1	CASSLSAGARIYNEQFF	TGTGCCAGCAGTTTATCGGCAGGGGCCCGCATCTACAATGAGCAGTTCTTC
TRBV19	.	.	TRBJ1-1	CASRSVSYTEAFF	TGTGCCAGTAGGAGTGTGTCATACACTGAAGCTTTCTTT
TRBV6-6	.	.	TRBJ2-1	CASSYGAVDNEQFF	TGTGCCAGCAGTTACGGGGCGGTGGACAATGAGCAGTTCTTC
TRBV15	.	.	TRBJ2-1	CATSRGGRGTHNEQFF	TGTGCCACCAGCAGGGGCGGACGGGGGACTCACAATGAGCAGTTCTTC
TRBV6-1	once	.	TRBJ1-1	CASSTAGVREAFF	TGTGCCAGCAGTACTGCGGGAGTCCGAGAAGCTTTCTTT
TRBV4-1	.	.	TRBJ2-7	CASSLKEAPGSSYEQYF	TGCGCCAGCAGCCTAAAAGAAGCCCCGGGGAGCTCCTACGAGCAGTACTTC
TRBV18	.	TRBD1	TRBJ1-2	CASSPMAGGAWTNGYTF	TGTGCCAGCTCACCAATGGCAGGGGGCGCTTGGACTAATGGCTACACCTTC
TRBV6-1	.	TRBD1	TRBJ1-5	CASRLNRGSTQPQHF	TGTGCCAGCAGACTAAACAGGGGAAGCACGCAGCCCCAGCATTTT
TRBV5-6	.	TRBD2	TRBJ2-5	CASSSWASGGVQETQYF	TGTGCCAGCAGCTCGTGGGCTAGCGGGGGCGTTCAAGAGACCCAGTACTTC
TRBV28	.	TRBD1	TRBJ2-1	CASRGDRFYNEQFF	TGTGCCAGCAGAGGGGACAGATTTTACAATGAGCAGTTCTTC
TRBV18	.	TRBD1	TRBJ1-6	CASSPRQGADSPLHF	TGTGCCAGCTCACCTCGACAGGGGGCAGATTCACCCCTCCACTTT
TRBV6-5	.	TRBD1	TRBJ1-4	CASMERDRDEKLFF	TGTGCCAGCATGGAGCGGGACAGGGATGAAAAACTGTTTTTT
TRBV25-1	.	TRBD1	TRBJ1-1	CASSELGGSTEAFF	TGTGCCAGCAGTGAGCTAGGGGGCTCCACTGAAGCTTTCTTT
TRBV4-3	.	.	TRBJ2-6	CASSQAEGTASGANVLTF	TGCGCCAGCAGCCAAGCAGAGGGAACCGCTTCTGGGGCCAACGTCCTGACTTTC
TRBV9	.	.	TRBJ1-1	CASSVAQGHTEAFF	TGTGCCAGCAGCGTAGCCCAGGGTCACACTGAAGCTTTCTTT
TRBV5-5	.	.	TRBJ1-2	CASSLGLINYGYTF	TGTGCCAGCAGCTTGGGACTTATTAACTATGGCTACACCTTC
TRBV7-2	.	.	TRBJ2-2	CASQLSGTGELFF	TGTGCCAGCCAATTATCCGGGACCGGGGAGCTGTTTTTT
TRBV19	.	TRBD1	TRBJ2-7	CASSIQDRGDFRYEQYF	TGTGCCAGTAGTATCCAGGACAGGGGTGACTTCAGGTACGAGCAGTACTTC
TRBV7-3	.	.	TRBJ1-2	CASSSQGGDYGYTF	TGTGCCAGCAGCTCACAGGGTGGAGACTATGGCTACACCTTC
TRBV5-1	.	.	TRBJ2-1	CASSLGGGAMYNEQFF	TGCGCCAGCAGCTTGGGCGGCGGGGCGATGTACAATGAGCAGTTCTTC
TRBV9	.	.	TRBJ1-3	CASNRGSSGNTIYF	TGTGCCAGCAATAGGGGATCCTCTGGAAACACCATATATTTT
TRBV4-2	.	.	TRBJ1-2	CASGALSYGYTF	TGTGCCAGCGGGGCACTATCCTATGGCTACACCTTC
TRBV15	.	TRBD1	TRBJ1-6	CATSRDGNRGNSPLHF	TGTGCCACCAGCAGAGATGGGAACAGGGGGAATTCACCCCTCCACTTT
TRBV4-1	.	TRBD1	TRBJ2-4	CASSQTQGAPQNIQYF	TGCGCCAGCAGCCAGACACAGGGGGCTCCCCAAAACATTCAGTACTTC
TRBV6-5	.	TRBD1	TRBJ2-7	CASTITQGAYEQYF	TGTGCCAGTACTATAACCCAGGGGGCGTACGAGCAGTACTTC
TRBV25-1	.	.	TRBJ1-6	CASSAGYTPGSYNSPLHF	TGTGCCAGCAGTGCGGGTTACACTCCGGGCTCCTATAATTCACCCCTCCACTTT
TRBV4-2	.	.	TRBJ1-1	CASSQDPLPGLMNTEAFF	TGTGCCAGCAGCCAAGACCCTCTTCCGGGACTAATGAACACTGAAGCTTTCTTT
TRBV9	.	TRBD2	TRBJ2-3	CASSVGGGMGTDTQYF	TGTGCCAGCAGCGTGGGGGGGGGAATGGGCACAGATACGCAGTATTTT
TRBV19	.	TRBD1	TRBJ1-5	CASTTDRVEQPQHF	TGTGCCAGTACCACCGACAGGGTGGAACAGCCCCAGCATTTT
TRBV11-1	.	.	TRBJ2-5	CASSLKQPSQETQYF	TGTGCCAGCAGCTTAAAACAGCCAAGCCAAGAGACCCAGTACTTC
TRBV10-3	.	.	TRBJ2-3	CAISESIRLTLWDTQYF	TGTGCCATCAGTGAGTCTATTAGGTTGACTCTGTGGGATACGCAGTATTTT
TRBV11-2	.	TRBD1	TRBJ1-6	CASSLSLGQVAPSLHF	TGTGCCAGCAGCTTAAGTCTTGGACAGGTGGCCCCCAGCCTCCACTTT
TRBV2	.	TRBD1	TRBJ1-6	CASSEARSGGDPPLHF	TGTGCCAGCAGTGAAGCGCGGTCAGGGGGCGATCCACCCCTCCACTTT
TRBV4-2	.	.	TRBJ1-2	CASSQKGRGESNYGYTF	TGTGCCAGCAGCCAAAAAGGCAGGGGAGAGTCTAACTATGGCTACACCTTC
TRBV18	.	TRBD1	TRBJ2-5	CASSPGTGQEETQYF	TGTGCCAGCTCACCAGGGACAGGGCAAGAAGAGACCCAGTACTTC